The 6 T cell receptor beta chains listed next were all sequenced from one sample in a study of regulatory and conventional T cells in RAG deficiency. The repertoire was sequenced with immunoSEQ multiplex PCR; TCRdb's copy has only in-frame clones and lacks some. The data contain some 21,000 clones, roughly 96% of them seen just once; the ten biggest clones take up roughly 1.3%. Genomic DNA came from blood conventional CD4+ T cells gated CD25-low CD127-high. The sample was also linked to a second study, of regulatory T cells. From that report: The PCR used 52 TRBV and 13 TRBJ primers.

Sequencing was performed on CD25- CD4+ T cells sorted from blood. The receptors derive from a human donor in good health.

As to this clone: The germline gene is not matched at one end of the junction; a read error may be the cause. The sample carries other DNA sequences with the same CDR3. V usage is TRBV19 and J usage is TRBJ1-6, with TRBD1 as a possible D gene (6 bases). The germline V gene has CDR1 LNHDA and CDR2 SQIVND (reference sequence). CDR3 length: 14 amino acids. The DNA of the CDR3 is TGTGCCAGTAGTTCCGGGACACCGAATTCCCCCCTCCACTTT. Translation gives CASSSGTPNSPLHF.

The chain couples TRBV5-4 to TRBJ1-1; perhaps TRBD1 as D (5 bases). The CDR3 has 15 residues. Trimming removed 0 bases from V and 1 base from J, with 10 bases in between. CDR1 is SGHNT and CDR2 is YYREEE in the germline V gene (reference sequence). This CDR3 reads CASSLGWGGNTEAFF. The CDR3 DNA follows: TGTGCCAGCAGCTTGGGGTGGGGGGGGAACACTGAAGCTTTCTTT.

As DNA, the CDR3 is TGTGCCAGCAGGGGGGGGGCAAGTGGGGCCAACGTCCTGACTTTC. Protein sequence: CASRGGASGANVLTF. The genes are TRBV28 and TRBJ2-6; D is possibly TRBD2 (7 bases). Trimming took off 6 bases at V and 3 bases at J, with 12 bases between the two ends. Germline CDR1 MDHEN, CDR2 SYDVKM. The CDR3 length is 15 residues.

This clone was recorded once. The V and J genes are TRBV6-4 and TRBJ2-2; TRBD1 aligns across 8 bases. The CDR3 covers 16 residues. Germline V CDR1 and CDR2: MRHNA, SNTAGT. The V segment lost 1 base and the J segment 1 base; nucleotides outside the gene matches: 2. CDR3 region: CASSDWGTGNTGELFF. The CDR3 bases are TGTGCCAGCAGTGACTGGGGGACAGGGAACACCGGGGAGCTGTTTTTT.

The rearrangement uses TRBV14 and TRBJ2-5, with 7 bases fitting TRBD1. Judging by the DNA end, TRBJ2-7 fits better; the J call may be wrong. This CDR3 is 17 amino acids long. Germline V gene lookup returns CDR1 SGHDN and CDR2 FVKESK. The CDR3 protein is CASSPRLPGGGPGEQYF. CDR3 in DNA: TGTGCCAGCAGCCCCCGGCTTCCAGGGGGTGGGCCGGGCGAGCAGTACTTC.

This clone was observed a few times. The V call is TRBV10-2, the J call TRBJ1-3; D is ambiguous. CDR1 and CDR2 (germline): WSHSY, SAAADI. The CDR3 has 14 residues. With 3 bases removed from V and 4 bases from J, the gap between germline ends came to 10 bases. The CDR3 region has the DNA TGCGCCAGCAGTGACACAGTATCCGGAAACACCATATATTTT. Translating it yields CASSDTVSGNTIYF.